This TCR beta chain was obtained from a study of CD8 T cells in ankylosing spondylitis (dated by TCRdb to 2016 to 2017). Regarding the study in general: The study profiled T cell receptor beta repertoires in healthy donors and ankylosing spondylitis patients to find disease-linked TCR variants. The whole study cohort included some 100 healthy donors and over 20 ankylosing spondylitis patients. Samples of peripheral blood were taken, and for ankylosing spondylitis patients, synovial fluid was collected as well.

What the work shows at the level of the full study, not this receptor alone: Blood from ankylosing spondylitis patients appeared to be characterized by a TCR beta motif composed of under ten highly homologous amino acid variants. The disease-linked clones were reported to be significantly enriched in matched synovial fluid samples from ankylosing spondylitis patients. Some TCR beta motif variants had previously been reported in synovial fluid and blood of reactive arthritis patients, which suggested common disease-initiation mechanisms. The disease-linked clones had a CD8+ phenotype and were found at relatively low frequencies in peripheral blood.

This clonotype was counted between two and nine times. What antigen it recognizes has not been identified. Within one base of it there is no much larger clone, and no base qualities were kept. The germline ends are 23 bases apart after V is trimmed by 3 bases and J by 2 bases. The CDR1 and CDR2 encoded by the germline V gene (reference sequence) are DFQATT and SNEGSKA. Taken from cysteine to phenylalanine, the CDR3 has 17 residues. Just CDR3 DNA is preserved here, 51 bases in frame from base 1. The sequencer was an Illumina HiSeq 2500. Quantitative 5'-RACE with molecular barcodes was the method used to prepare the TCR beta libraries. The source study handled its data this way. To identify disease-linked TCR variants, a new computational method was used, one built on a probabilistic model of VDJ rearrangement. Starting from the raw public reads, TCRdb applied fastp trimming at Q25, assembled clones with MiXCR and retained in-frame beta chains. CDR3 protein sequences are deduplicated, and each keeps its most common genes and DNA. The V and J calls follow TCRdb's processing rather than the paper's. The sample table holds about 480,000 distinct CDR3 sequences, of which 17% were seen once. The ten largest clonotypes hold approximately 0.97% of the sample.

The origin of this receptor is a male donor with ankylosing spondylitis. Sample: blood, either unsorted or a sorted T cell fraction (not recorded which). This chain joins TRBV20-1 to TRBJ2-7; the D gene is perhaps TRBD2, from 7 matching bases. CDR3 loop: CSASDGRGPHTTYEQYF. The DNA sequence is TGCAGTGCTAGTGATGGGCGGGGGCCCCACACCACCTACGAGCAGTACTTC.